A single sample is the source of the 28 T cell receptor beta chains below, sequenced in a study of blood T cell repertoires in COVID-19. The repertoire was sequenced with immunoSEQ multiplex PCR; TCRdb's copy has only in-frame clones and lacks some. The sample has fewer than 300,000 clones; more than 70% are singletons. Sequencing was carried out using peripheral blood. These TCRs come from a woman between 50 and 59 years old with acute or convalescent COVID-19.

The chain is built from TRBV4-1 and TRBJ2-5, with TRBD1 identical over 8 bases. V lost 6 bases, J lost 4 bases, and 16 bases stayed unmatched. Germline CDR1 is MGHRA and CDR2 is YSYEKL. The CDR3 has 17 residues. The CDR3 bases are TGCGCCAGCAGTCAGTGGGGCAGGGGGCCTGCACGAGAGACCCAGTACTTC. Amino acids: CASSQWGRGPARETQYF.

This chain joins TRBV20-1 and TRBJ2-2; D gene uncertain. Per the germline V gene, CDR1 is DFQATT and CDR2 is SNEGSKA (reference sequence). CDR3 length equals 14 residues. The V end lost 3 bases, the J end lost 3 bases, and 11 bases lay between the germline ends. The CDR3 coding sequence is TGCAGTGCTAGTTACGGGTCTGACACCGGGGAGCTGTTTTTT. Translation: CSASYGSDTGELFF.

This clone was seen only once. The chain is built from TRBV10-3 and TRBJ2-7; 7 nucleotides align to TRBD1. The CDR3 has 18 residues. Trimming cost V 0 bases and J 3 bases; bases outside gene matches: 14. CDR1 and CDR2 from the germline V gene are ENHRY and SYGVKD. The CDR3 region is CAISESPTGTENDYEQYF. CDR3 bases: TGTGCCATCAGTGAGTCCCCGACAGGGACAGAGAACGACTACGAGCAGTACTTC.

This clone was counted once. The chain has TRBV5-1 and TRBJ2-3, with D tentatively TRBD1 (5 bases). Trimming left V 1 base short and J 0 bases short, with 12 bases between. Looked up from germline, CDR1 is SGHRS and CDR2 is YFSETQ. The CDR3 is made up of 16 amino acids. CDR3 DNA sequence: TGCGCCAGCAGCTTGACCCGACAGCGAAGCACAGATACGCAGTATTTT. The encoded protein is CASSLTRQRSTDTQYF.

This clone has only one observation. This sequence joins TRBV27 and TRBJ1-1, with D perhaps TRBD1 (6 bases). CDR3 length: 19 residues. Trimming left V 5 bases short and J 4 bases short, with 29 bases between. Germline CDR1 and CDR2: MNHEY and SMNVEV (reference sequence). The CDR3 nucleotides read TGTGCCAGCAGTCTGCTACCCGGGGAGGGGGTGATTATTGGCACTGAAGCTTTCTTT. It codes for CASSLLPGEGVIIGTEAFF.

The chain uses TRBV9 and TRBJ2-1, with a tentative D call TRBD1 (5 bases). Deletions cut 4 bases from V and 5 bases from J, with 19 bases between. This CDR3 is built from 16 residues. Per the germline V gene, CDR1 is SGDLS and CDR2 is YYNGEE. The CDR3 sequence is CASSPSGPWGDNEQFF. The CDR3, as DNA: TGTGCCAGCAGCCCGTCAGGGCCGTGGGGTGACAATGAGCAGTTCTTC.

The chain links TRBV5-1 to TRBJ2-7; 7 bases agree with TRBD2. The CDR3 spans 15 residues. Germline trimming cut 2 bases from V and 2 bases from J; bases unmatched to any gene: 7. CDR1 and CDR2 (germline): SGHRS, YFSETQ. CDR3: CASSFIGGGAYEQYF. In nucleotides, the CDR3 is TGCGCCAGCAGCTTTATTGGCGGGGGTGCCTACGAGCAGTACTTC.

The V and J genes are TRBV5-1 and TRBJ2-1; 10 nucleotides line up with TRBD2. CDR3 length: 17 residues. With V trimmed by 3 bases and J by 6 bases, 12 bases remained unmatched. Per germline, CDR1 SGHRS and CDR2 YFSETQ. The CDR3 protein is CASSWAVLAGGGNEQFF. CDR3 coding DNA: TGCGCCAGCAGCTGGGCCGTATTAGCGGGAGGTGGCAATGAGCAGTTCTTC.

The chain uses TRBV5-1 and TRBJ2-1; a possible D gene is TRBD2 (5 bases). The CDR3 has 14 amino acids. V was cut by 9 bases and J by 0 bases, with 13 bases left in between. Germline V lookup: CDR1 SGHRS, CDR2 YFSETQ. CDR3 nucleotide sequence: TGCGCCACCGCCCCGGGGAGCTCCTACAATGAGCAGTTCTTC. It specifies CATAPGSSYNEQFF.

The chain is built from TRBV3-1 (or the pseudogene TRBV3-2) and TRBJ1-6; no definite D call. V lost 0 bases and J 9 bases, leaving 6 bases between the germline ends. Germline assignment: CDR1 LGHDT and CDR2 YNNKEL (reference sequence). The CDR3 loop spans 13 amino acids. CDR3 in amino acids: CASSQEGSSPLHF. In DNA form, the CDR3 reads TGTGCCAGCAGCCAAGAAGGGAGTTCACCCCTCCACTTT.

V gene TRBV6-1 combines with J gene TRBJ1-6; D remains unclear. CDR3 size: 16 residues. Germline V gives CDR1 MNHNS, CDR2 SASEGT. Trimming shortened V by 2 bases and J by 7 bases, and 15 bases separated the two germline ends. CDR3 sequence reads: CASSELVGSGNSPLHF. In nucleotides, the CDR3 is TGTGCCAGCAGTGAACTAGTGGGGAGCGGGAATTCACCCCTCCACTTT.

Comments on this clone: A junction boundary mismatches the germline segment, possibly from a read error. J is TRBJ1-5 and V is TRBV6-4; D call uncertain. Germline lookup yields CDR1 MRHNA and CDR2 SNTAGT. The CDR3 totals 13 residues. The CDR3 DNA reads as TGTGCCAGCAGTGAGGGTAGCCATCAGCCCCAGCATTTT. Its translation is CASSEGSHQPQHF.

The CDR3 is CATAQGGGQPQHF. CDR3 sequence (DNA): TGTGCCACCGCGCAGGGGGGTGGTCAGCCCCAGCATTTT. The chain carries TRBV15 and TRBJ1-5; TRBD1 matches 7 bases. This CDR3 spans 13 amino acids. Germline CDR1 reads LNHNV; CDR2 reads YYDKDF (reference sequence). Trimming removed 8 bases from V and 6 bases from J; junction bases left unmatched: 7.

This clone has only one observation. This chain joins TRBV5-1 and TRBJ1-4; TRBD1 agrees at 7 bases. This CDR3 spans 15 amino acids. CDR1 is SGHRS, CDR2 YFSETQ, per germline. J lost 7 bases, V lost 2 bases, and 8 bases had no gene match. For the CDR3, the DNA is TGCGCCAGCAGCTTCCGGGACAGATTTACTGAAAAACTGTTTTTT. Protein sequence: CASSFRDRFTEKLFF.

This chain links TRBV14 with TRBJ2-1; 9 positions match TRBD2. Trimming removed 0 bases from V and 4 bases from J; junction bases left unmatched: 4. The CDR3 has 16 amino acids. The germline V gene has CDR1 SGHDN and CDR2 FVKESK. The DNA of the CDR3 is TGTGCCAGCAGCCAAGATAGGCGGGGGGGATACAATGAGCAGTTCTTC. Translation: CASSQDRRGGYNEQFF.

The CDR3 nucleotides are TGTGCCAGCAGTCCCGACAGGGGGAGGGCTGAGGAGCCCCAGCATTTT. Translated, it gives CASSPDRGRAEEPQHF. The chain joins TRBV27 to TRBJ1-5, with 9 bases aligning to TRBD1. The CDR3 sequence is 16 residues long. V shed 5 bases, J shed 8 bases, and the junction held 13 bases outside the gene matches. CDR1 is MNHEY and CDR2 is SMNVEV in the germline V gene (reference sequence).

V and J are TRBV18 and TRBJ2-5; D gene uncertain. The length of the CDR3 is 12 residues. The ends were cut back, 5 bases at V and 0 bases at J, with 4 bases in the middle. Germline-derived CDR1 and CDR2 are KGHSH and LQKENI. In DNA form, the CDR3 reads TGTGCCAGCTCAGAGTACCAAGAGACCCAGTACTTC. This translates into CASSEYQETQYF.

This rearrangement joins TRBV7-2 to TRBJ2-7, with D maybe TRBD2 (6 bases). This CDR3 contains 17 residues. Deletions cut 1 base from V and 6 bases from J, with 22 bases between. CDR1 is SGHTA, CDR2 FQGNSA, per germline. This CDR3 reads CASSLVRVGQGGSEQYF. CDR3 nucleotide sequence: TGTGCCAGCAGCTTAGTTCGTGTAGGGCAGGGAGGTTCCGAGCAGTACTTC.

The genes are TRBV28 and TRBJ1-5; TRBD1 agrees at 7 bases. V dropped 8 bases and J dropped 3; count of bases not matched to a gene: 7. The CDR3 has 14 amino acids. Germline CDR1 MDHEN, CDR2 SYDVKM. The CDR3 region is CASPDRNDNQPQHF. The DNA for the CDR3 is TGTGCCAGCCCGGACAGGAATGACAATCAGCCCCAGCATTTT.

The V and J genes are TRBV27 and TRBJ2-7, with D hard to call. CDR3 length: 14 amino acids. In germline, CDR1 is MNHEY, CDR2 SMNVEV (reference sequence). Trimming pared 6 bases from V and 1 base from J, leaving 13 bases between. The chain's CDR3 is CASSLGRWSYEQYF. The CDR3 nucleotides read TGTGCCAGCAGCCTTGGCAGGTGGTCCTACGAGCAGTACTTC.

The chain joins TRBV7-3 to TRBJ1-3; TRBD1 aligns across 10 bases. The CDR3 has 18 residues. From germline, CDR1 is SGHTA and CDR2 FQGTGA. J was trimmed by 5 bases and V by 8 bases; bases with no gene match: 18. This CDR3 reads CASLTDRDRGFLRNTIYF. The DNA of the CDR3 is TGTGCCAGCCTAACAGACCGGGACAGGGGATTCTTAAGAAACACCATATATTTT.

The rearrangement links TRBV24-1 to TRBJ2-3, with TRBD1 matching over 7 bases. Germline V gene sequence: CDR1 KGHDR, CDR2 SFDVKD. The CDR3 is made up of 18 amino acids. The trim removed 3 bases at V and 3 bases at J, leaving 14 bases unmatched. DNA for the CDR3: TGTGCCACCAGTGATCCACGCCCCGGGACAGTGGTGACAGATACGCAGTATTTT. This codes for CATSDPRPGTVVTDTQYF.

V gene TRBV19 combines with J gene TRBJ2-3, with D possibly TRBD1 on 5 matching bases. Germline values: CDR1 LNHDA, CDR2 SQIVND (reference sequence). The CDR3 has 15 residues. V gave up 6 bases and J gave up 6 bases, with 19 bases separating them. The CDR3 loop reads CASSQDGQTGDTQYF. The CDR3, as DNA: TGTGCCAGTAGCCAGGACGGACAAACTGGGGATACGCAGTATTTT. Drawing the rest from reference TRBV19 and TRBJ2-3, the complete variable domain is DGGITQSPKYLFRKEGQNVTLSCEQNLNHDAMYWYRQDPGQGLRLIYYSQIVNDFQKGDIAEGYSVSREKKESFPLTVTSAQKNPTAFYLCASSQDGQTGDTQYFGPGTRLTVL.

In this sample, this clone turned up once. CDR3 bases: TGTGCCAGTAGGGGACAGGATTATCGTGGTCAGCCCCAGCATTTT. Amino acid sequence: CASRGQDYRGQPQHF. The genes are TRBV19 and TRBJ1-5; 8 bases fit TRBD1. CDR3 length: 15 residues. Looked up from germline, CDR1 is LNHDA and CDR2 is SQIVND (reference sequence). V lost 6 bases to trimming and J lost 6 bases; unmatched junction nucleotides: 10.

This rearrangement joins TRBV6-5 to TRBJ1-5, with 8 bases aligning to TRBD1. The V and J ends lost 6 bases and 6 bases, in that order; junction bases with no gene match: 7. From germline, CDR1 is MNHEY and CDR2 SVGAGI. The CDR3 is 14 amino acids. CDR3 sequence reads: CASSSGQGGQPQHF. The DNA for the CDR3 is TGTGCCAGCAGCTCCGGACAGGGAGGTCAGCCCCAGCATTTT.

J is TRBJ1-5 and V is TRBV7-2, with TRBD1 matching over 7 bases. The CDR3 runs 15 residues. The V segment lost 2 bases and the J segment 3 bases; nucleotides outside the gene matches: 4. The germline V gene encodes CDR1 SGHTA and CDR2 FQGNSA. In DNA, the CDR3 is TGTGCCAGCAGCTTAATGACAGGGCCCAATCAGCCCCAGCATTTT. This gives the protein CASSLMTGPNQPQHF.

The sample holds a few counts of this clone. CDR3 sequence: CASTSPAGGPTDTQYF. CDR3 DNA sequence: TGTGCCAGCACCAGTCCAGCGGGAGGCCCCACAGATACGCAGTATTTT. This rearrangement joins TRBV28 to TRBJ2-3; 9 nucleotides match TRBD2. V dropped 7 bases and J dropped 2; count of bases not matched to a gene: 10. CDR1 is MDHEN and CDR2 is SYDVKM in the germline V gene. There are 16 residues in the CDR3.

The CDR3: CASRLTGGSQTQYF. CDR3 coding DNA: TGTGCCAGCAGGCTTACAGGGGGCTCGCAGACCCAGTACTTC. The rearrangement links TRBV7-2 to TRBJ2-5; 9 bases line up with TRBD1. Trimming removed 6 bases from V and 6 bases from J; junction bases left unmatched: 8. Germline V CDR1 and CDR2: SGHTA, FQGNSA. The CDR3 spans 14 residues.